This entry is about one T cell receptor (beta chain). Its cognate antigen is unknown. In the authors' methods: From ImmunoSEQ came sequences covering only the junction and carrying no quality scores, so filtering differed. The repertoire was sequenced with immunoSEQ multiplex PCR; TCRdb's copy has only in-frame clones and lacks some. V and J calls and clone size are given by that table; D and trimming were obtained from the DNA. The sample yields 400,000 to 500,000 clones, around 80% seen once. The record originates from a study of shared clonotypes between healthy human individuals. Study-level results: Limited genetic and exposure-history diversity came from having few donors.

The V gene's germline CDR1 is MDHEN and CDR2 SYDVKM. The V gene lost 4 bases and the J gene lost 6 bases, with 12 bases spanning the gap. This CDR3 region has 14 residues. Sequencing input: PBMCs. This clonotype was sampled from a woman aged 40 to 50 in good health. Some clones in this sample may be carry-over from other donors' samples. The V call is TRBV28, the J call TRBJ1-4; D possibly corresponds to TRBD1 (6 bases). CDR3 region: CASSYPTGDEKLFF. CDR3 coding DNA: TGTGCCAGCAGTTATCCGACAGGTGATGAAAAACTGTTTTTT.